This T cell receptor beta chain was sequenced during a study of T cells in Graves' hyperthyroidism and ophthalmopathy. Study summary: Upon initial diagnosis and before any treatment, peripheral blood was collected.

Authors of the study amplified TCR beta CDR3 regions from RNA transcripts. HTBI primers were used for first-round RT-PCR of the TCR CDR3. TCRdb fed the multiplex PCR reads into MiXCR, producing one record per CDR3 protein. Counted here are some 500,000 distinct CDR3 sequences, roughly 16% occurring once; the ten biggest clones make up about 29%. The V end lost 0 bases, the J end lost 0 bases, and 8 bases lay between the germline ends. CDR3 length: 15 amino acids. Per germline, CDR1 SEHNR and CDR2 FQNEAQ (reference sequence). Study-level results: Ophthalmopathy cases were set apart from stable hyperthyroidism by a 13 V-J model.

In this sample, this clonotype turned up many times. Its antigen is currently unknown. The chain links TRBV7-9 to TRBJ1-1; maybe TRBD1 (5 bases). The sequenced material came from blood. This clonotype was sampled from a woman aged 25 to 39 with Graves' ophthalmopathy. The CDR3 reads CASSLAQGLNTEAFF. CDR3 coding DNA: TGTGCCAGCAGCTTAGCGCAGGGCTTGAACACTGAAGCTTTCTTT.